The clone carrying this T cell receptor beta chain was recorded many times. The antigen remains unidentified. This sample was included in a study of regulatory T cells in long-lasting Graves disease. Arm-PCR of CDR3 regions and iRepertoire HTBI primers were used to build TCR beta libraries. TCRdb recomputed calls from the multiplex PCR reads with MiXCR, one row per CDR3 protein. The profile shows about 420,000 distinct CDR3 sequences, about a sixth of them singletons. This sample's time point: newly diagnosed GD, antithyroid drugs for less than 3 months. Extracted RNA from PBMCs served as the source of the TCR library. Notes on the study in general: Patients with persistent disease shared 2,741 public clonotypes, outpacing the roughly 970 shared by new patients. Patients with persistent disease showed a bias toward TRBV28, TRBJ1-2 and TRBJ2-5. Since the sample size was small, accuracy may have been reduced.

The CDR3 has 14 amino acids. The trim removed 8 bases at V and 4 bases at J, leaving 9 bases unmatched. Germline assignment: CDR1 MDHEN and CDR2 SYDVKM. The sample was also linked to a second study, of T cells in Graves' hyperthyroidism and ophthalmopathy. That source notes: HTBI primers were employed in a first-round RT-PCR of the TCR CDR3.

The receptor comes from a woman aged 18-30 years with Graves disease. This sample comprised peripheral blood mononuclear cells (PBMCs), obtained at new diagnosis, from a patient treated with antithyroid drugs. This chain links TRBV28 with TRBJ2-3, with 7 bases aligning to TRBD1. CDR3 amino acids: CASGPTGIADTQYF. The DNA of the CDR3 is TGTGCCAGCGGACCGACAGGGATTGCAGATACGCAGTATTTT.